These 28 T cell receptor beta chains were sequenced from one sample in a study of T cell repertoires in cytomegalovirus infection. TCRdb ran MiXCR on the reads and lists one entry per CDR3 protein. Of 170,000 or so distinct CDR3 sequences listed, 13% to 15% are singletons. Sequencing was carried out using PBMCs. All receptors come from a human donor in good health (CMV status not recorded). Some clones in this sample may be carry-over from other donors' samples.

CDR3 nucleotides: TGTGCCAGCAGGATAGAAGGGAACAGGAACACTGAAGCTTTCTTT. Amino acid sequence: CASRIEGNRNTEAFF. This rearrangement joins TRBV7-9 to TRBJ1-1; the D is unclear. This CDR3 region has 15 residues. V was cut by 6 bases and J by 1 base, with 15 bases left in between. Germline-derived CDR1 and CDR2 are SEHNR and FQNEAQ (reference sequence).

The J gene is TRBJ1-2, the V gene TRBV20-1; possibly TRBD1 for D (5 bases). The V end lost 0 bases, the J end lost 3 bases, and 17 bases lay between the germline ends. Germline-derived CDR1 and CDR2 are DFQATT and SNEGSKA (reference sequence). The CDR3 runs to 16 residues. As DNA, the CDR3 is TGCAGTGCTAGAGAGGGTGGGGACCCCCACTACTATGGCTACACCTTC. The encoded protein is CSAREGGDPHYYGYTF.

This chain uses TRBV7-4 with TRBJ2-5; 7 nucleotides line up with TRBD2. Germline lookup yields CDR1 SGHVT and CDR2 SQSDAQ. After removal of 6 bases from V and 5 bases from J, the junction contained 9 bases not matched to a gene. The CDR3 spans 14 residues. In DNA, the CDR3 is TGTGCCAGCAGGGGGGAGGGGAACATCGAGACCCAGTACTTC. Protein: CASRGEGNIETQYF.

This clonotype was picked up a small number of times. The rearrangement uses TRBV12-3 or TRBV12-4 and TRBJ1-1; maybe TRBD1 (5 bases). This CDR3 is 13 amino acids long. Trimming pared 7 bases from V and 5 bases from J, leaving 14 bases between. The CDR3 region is CASKRPDRTEAFF. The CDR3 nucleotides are TGTGCCAGCAAACGTCCAGACAGAACTGAAGCTTTCTTT.

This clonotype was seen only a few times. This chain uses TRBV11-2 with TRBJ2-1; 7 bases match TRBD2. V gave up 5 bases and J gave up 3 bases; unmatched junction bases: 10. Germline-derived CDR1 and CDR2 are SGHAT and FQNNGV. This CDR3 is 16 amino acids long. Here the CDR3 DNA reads TGTGCCAGCAGCGAGCGGGGTCTGGGGAACTACAATGAGCAGTTCTTC. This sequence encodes CASSERGLGNYNEQFF.

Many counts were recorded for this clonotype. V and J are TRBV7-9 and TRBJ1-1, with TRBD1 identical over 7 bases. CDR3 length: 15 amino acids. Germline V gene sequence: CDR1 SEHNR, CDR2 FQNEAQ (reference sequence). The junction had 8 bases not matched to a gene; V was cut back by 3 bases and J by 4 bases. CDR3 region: CASSFSGGLSTEAFF. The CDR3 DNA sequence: TGTGCCAGCAGCTTCTCAGGGGGATTGAGCACTGAAGCTTTCTTT.

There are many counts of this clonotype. For the CDR3, the DNA is TGTGCCAGCAGTGAGGGGGGGCTGAACACTGAAGCTTTCTTT. Protein sequence: CASSEGGLNTEAFF. The genes are TRBV6-1 and TRBJ1-1, with D possibly TRBD1 on 6 matching bases. The CDR3 sequence is 14 residues long. The V gene lost 3 bases and the J gene lost 0 bases, with 8 bases spanning the gap. CDR1 is MNHNS and CDR2 is SASEGT in the germline V gene.

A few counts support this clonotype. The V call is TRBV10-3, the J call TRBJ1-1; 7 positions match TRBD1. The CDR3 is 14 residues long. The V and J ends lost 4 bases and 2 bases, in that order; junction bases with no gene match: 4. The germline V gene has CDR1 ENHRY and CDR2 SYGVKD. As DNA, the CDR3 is TGTGCCATCAGTGCTGGACAGGCCAACACTGAAGCTTTCTTT. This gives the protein CAISAGQANTEAFF.

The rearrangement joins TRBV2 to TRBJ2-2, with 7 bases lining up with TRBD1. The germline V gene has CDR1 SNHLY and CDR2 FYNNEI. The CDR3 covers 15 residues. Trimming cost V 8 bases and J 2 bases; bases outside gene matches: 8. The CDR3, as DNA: TGTGCCAGCCTAGGGGACAGAGTTAACACCGGGGAGCTGTTTTTT. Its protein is CASLGDRVNTGELFF.

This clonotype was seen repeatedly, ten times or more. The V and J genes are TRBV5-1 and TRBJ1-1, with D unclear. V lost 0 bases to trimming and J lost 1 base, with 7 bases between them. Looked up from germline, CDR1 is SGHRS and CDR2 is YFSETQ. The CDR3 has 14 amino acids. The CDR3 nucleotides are TGCGCCAGCAGCTTGGCCGGCCAGAACACTGAAGCTTTCTTT. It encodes CASSLAGQNTEAFF.

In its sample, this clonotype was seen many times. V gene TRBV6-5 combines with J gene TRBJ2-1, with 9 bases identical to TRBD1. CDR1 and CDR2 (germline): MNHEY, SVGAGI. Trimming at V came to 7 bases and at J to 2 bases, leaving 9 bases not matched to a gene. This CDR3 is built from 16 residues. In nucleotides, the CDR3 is TGTGCCAGCAAAATTACCGGGACAGGGACCTACAATGAGCAGTTCTTC. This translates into CASKITGTGTYNEQFF.

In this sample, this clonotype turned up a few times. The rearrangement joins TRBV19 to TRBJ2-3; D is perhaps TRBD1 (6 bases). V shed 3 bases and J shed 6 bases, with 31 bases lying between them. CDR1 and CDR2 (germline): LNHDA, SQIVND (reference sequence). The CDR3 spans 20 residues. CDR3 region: CASSIFGHSGGQLRPDTQYF. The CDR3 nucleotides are TGTGCCAGTAGTATTTTTGGACACAGTGGGGGACAACTCCGCCCCGATACGCAGTATTTT.

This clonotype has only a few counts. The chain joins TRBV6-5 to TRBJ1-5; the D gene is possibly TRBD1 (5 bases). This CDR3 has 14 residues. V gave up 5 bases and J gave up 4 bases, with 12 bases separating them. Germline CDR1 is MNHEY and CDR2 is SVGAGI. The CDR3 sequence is CASSQGRGNQPQHF. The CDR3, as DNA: TGTGCCAGCAGTCAGGGCCGGGGAAATCAGCCCCAGCATTTT.

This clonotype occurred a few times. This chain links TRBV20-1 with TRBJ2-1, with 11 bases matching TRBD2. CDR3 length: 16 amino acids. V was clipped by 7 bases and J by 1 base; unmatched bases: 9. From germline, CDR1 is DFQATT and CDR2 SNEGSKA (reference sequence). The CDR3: CSVPPTSGKSYNEQFF. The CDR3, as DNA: TGCAGTGTCCCCCCGACTAGCGGGAAATCCTACAATGAGCAGTTCTTC.

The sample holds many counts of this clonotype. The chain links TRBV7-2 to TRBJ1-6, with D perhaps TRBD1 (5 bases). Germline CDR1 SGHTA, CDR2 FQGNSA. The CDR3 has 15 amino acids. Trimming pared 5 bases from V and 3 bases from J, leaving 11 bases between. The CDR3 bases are TGTGCCAGCAGCCAACCGGGACTCTATAATTCACCCCTCCACTTT. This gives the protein CASSQPGLYNSPLHF.

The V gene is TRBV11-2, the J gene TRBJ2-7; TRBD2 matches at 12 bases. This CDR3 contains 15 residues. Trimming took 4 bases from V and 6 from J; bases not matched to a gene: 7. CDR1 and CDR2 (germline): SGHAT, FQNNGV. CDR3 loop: CASSYDLAGGREQYF. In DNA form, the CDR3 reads TGTGCCAGCAGCTATGACCTAGCGGGAGGGCGCGAGCAGTACTTC.

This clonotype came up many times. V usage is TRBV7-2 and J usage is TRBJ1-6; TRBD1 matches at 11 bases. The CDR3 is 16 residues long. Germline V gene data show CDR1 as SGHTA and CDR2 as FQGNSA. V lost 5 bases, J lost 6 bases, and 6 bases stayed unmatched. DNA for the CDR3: TGTGCCAGCAGCCCAACTGGGACAGGGGGTAATTCACCCCTCCACTTT. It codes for CASSPTGTGGNSPLHF.

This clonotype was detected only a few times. CDR3 protein: CASILEEGVGATIYF. DNA for the CDR3: TGTGCCAGCATCCTAGAGGAGGGAGTTGGGGCCACCATATATTTT. This chain joins TRBV28 and TRBJ1-3; tentative D call: TRBD1 (5 bases). V lost 7 bases and J lost 9, with 22 bases in between. This CDR3 has 15 residues. Germline CDR1 MDHEN, CDR2 SYDVKM. The complete variable domain, with remaining parts taken from reference TRBV28 and TRBJ1-3, reads DVKVTQSSRYLVKRTGEKVFLECVQDMDHENMFWYRQDPGLGLRLIYFSYDVKMKEKGDIPEGYSVSREKKERFSLILESASTNQTSMYLCASILEEGVGATIYFGEGSWLTVV.

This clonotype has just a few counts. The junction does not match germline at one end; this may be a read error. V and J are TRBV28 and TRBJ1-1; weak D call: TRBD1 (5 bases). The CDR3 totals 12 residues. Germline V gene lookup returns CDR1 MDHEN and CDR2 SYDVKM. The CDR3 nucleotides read TGTGCCAGCAGCCCTTTGGGACTTTACTACTACTTT. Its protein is CASSPLGLYYYF.

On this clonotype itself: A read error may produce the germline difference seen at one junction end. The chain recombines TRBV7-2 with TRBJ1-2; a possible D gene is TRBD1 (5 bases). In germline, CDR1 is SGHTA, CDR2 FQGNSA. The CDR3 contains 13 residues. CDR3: CASSPDSNFGYTF. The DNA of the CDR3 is TGTGCCAGCAGCCCCGACAGCAACTTTGGCTACACCTTC.

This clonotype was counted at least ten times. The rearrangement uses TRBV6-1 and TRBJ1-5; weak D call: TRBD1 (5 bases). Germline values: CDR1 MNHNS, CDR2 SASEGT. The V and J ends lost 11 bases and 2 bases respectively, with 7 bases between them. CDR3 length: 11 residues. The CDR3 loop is CAAGGNQPQHF. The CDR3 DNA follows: TGTGCCGCGGGGGGCAATCAGCCCCAGCATTTT.

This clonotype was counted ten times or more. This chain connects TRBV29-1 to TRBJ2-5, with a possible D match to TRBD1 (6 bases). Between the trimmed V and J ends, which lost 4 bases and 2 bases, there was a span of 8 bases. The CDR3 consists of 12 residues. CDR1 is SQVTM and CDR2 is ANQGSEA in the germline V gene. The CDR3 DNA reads TGCAGCGTTGTTCAGGGGCAAGAGACCCAGTACTTC. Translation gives CSVVQGQETQYF.

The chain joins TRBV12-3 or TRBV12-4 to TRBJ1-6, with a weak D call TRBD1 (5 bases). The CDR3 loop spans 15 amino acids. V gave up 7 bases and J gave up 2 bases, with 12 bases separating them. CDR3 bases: TGTGCCAGCAAGAGGGACGCAGCCTATAATTCACCCCTCCACTTT. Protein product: CASKRDAAYNSPLHF.

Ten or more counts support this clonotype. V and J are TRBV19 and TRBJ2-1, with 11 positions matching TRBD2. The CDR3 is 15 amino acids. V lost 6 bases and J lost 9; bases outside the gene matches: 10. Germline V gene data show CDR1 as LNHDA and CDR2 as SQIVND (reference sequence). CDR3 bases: TGTGCCAGTAGGACACTAGCGGGAGAAATTGGTGAGCAGTTCTTC. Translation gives CASRTLAGEIGEQFF.

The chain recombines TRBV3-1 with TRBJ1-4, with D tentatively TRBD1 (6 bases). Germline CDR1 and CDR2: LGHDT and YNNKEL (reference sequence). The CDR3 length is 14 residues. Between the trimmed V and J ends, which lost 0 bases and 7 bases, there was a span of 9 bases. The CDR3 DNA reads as TGTGCCAGCAGCCAAGATGGGGGGGCTGAAAAACTGTTTTTT. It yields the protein CASSQDGGAEKLFF.

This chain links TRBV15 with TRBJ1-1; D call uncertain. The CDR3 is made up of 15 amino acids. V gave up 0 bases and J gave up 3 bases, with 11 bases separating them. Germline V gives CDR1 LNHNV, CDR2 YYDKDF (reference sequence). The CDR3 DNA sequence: TGTGCCACCAGCAGAGATTTGAACAGTTACACTGAAGCTTTCTTT. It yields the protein CATSRDLNSYTEAFF.

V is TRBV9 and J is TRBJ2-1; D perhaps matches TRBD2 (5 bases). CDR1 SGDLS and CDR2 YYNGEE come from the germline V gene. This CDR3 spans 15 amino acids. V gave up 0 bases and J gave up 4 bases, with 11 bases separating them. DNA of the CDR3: TGTGCCAGCAGCGTAGGGAGCGGAACTTACAATGAGCAGTTCTTC. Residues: CASSVGSGTYNEQFF.

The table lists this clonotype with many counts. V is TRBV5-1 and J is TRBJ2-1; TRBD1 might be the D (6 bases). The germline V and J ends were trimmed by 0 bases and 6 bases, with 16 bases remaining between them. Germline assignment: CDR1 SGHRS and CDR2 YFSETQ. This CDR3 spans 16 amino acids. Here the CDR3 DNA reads TGCGCCAGCAGCTTGGGGGGGCCTCGACTGGGCAATGAGCAGTTCTTC. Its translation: CASSLGGPRLGNEQFF.